The 21 T cell receptor beta chains reported below all come from one sample, sequenced in a study of T cells expressing NK-cell markers. TCRdb reprocessed the 5' RACE reads and reports one entry per CDR3 protein, with no DNA. This sample carries some 140,000 distinct CDR3 sequences, with around 35% going to the ten biggest clones. Material: blood T cells: a sorted CD56 or NKG2C T cell subset, CD4+ or CD8+ T cells, or bulk PBMC T cells (not recorded which). The receptors derive from a woman in her forties or fifties in good health.

This rearrangement joins TRBV20-1 to TRBJ2-5; TCRdb gives TRBD2 as the D gene, but with no DNA this cannot be confirmed. The CDR3 consists of 20 residues. The germline CDR1 and CDR2 sequences are DFQATT and SNEGSKA (reference sequence). The chain's CDR3 is CSARDGLAHGTSGRLETQYF.

The chain has TRBV6-1 and TRBJ2-1. The CDR3 is 13 residues long. Per the germline V gene, CDR1 is MNHNS and CDR2 is SASEGT. CDR3 amino acids: CASRGLSFNEQFF.

The V call is TRBV11-3, the J call TRBJ2-5. The CDR3 is made up of 14 amino acids. CDR1 is SGHNT and CDR2 is YENEEA in the germline V gene. Here the CDR3 reads CASTGGRPQETQYF.

The V gene is TRBV6-5, the J gene TRBJ2-7. The CDR3 covers 15 residues. Germline CDR1 is MNHEY and CDR2 is SVGAGI. The CDR3 spells CASSYSGSGSYEQYF.

V usage is TRBV24-1 and J usage is TRBJ2-2; TCRdb returns TRBD2, unconfirmable since there is no DNA. Germline-derived CDR1 and CDR2 are KGHDR and SFDVKD. The CDR3 has 16 residues. This CDR3 reads CATSPLAGEYTGELFF.

This chain joins TRBV7-8 and TRBJ2-7; TCRdb's assignment of TRBD2 cannot be checked, as there is no DNA. From germline, CDR1 is SGHVS and CDR2 FQNEAQ. This CDR3 is built from 14 residues. CDR3 residues: CASTLSGVTDEQYF. Full variable domain (rest looked up from reference TRBV7-8 and TRBJ2-7): GAGVSQSPRYKVAKRGQDVALRCDPISGHVSLFWYQQALGQGPEFLTYFQNEAQLDKSGLPSDRFFAERPEGSVSTLKIQRTQQEDSAVYLCASTLSGVTDEQYFGPGTRLTVT.

V gene TRBV10-3 combines with J gene TRBJ1-2; TCRdb names TRBD1, which stays unverified in the absence of DNA. The CDR3 covers 13 residues. Germline assignment: CDR1 ENHRY and CDR2 SYGVKD. CDR3 residues: CAIRRQGADGYTF.

This sequence joins TRBV6-6 and TRBJ2-2. The CDR3 covers 15 residues. From germline, CDR1 is MNHNY and CDR2 SVGAGI (reference sequence). CDR3: CASSGSALNTGELFF.

The rearrangement uses TRBV11-2 and TRBJ2-1; as DNA is missing, the TRBD2 call by TCRdb cannot be tested. CDR1 and CDR2 (germline): SGHAT, FQNNGV. The length of the CDR3 is 16 residues. Here the CDR3 reads CASSSPPRGSYNEQFF.

The CDR3 sequence: CASSPSSGWSNEQFF. The chain uses TRBV7-7 and TRBJ2-1; the D call from TCRdb, TRBD2, cannot be confirmed without DNA. This CDR3 region has 15 residues. CDR1 is SSHAT, CDR2 FNYEAQ, per germline (reference sequence).

V and J are TRBV4-1 and TRBJ2-7. Germline CDR1 is MGHRA and CDR2 is YSYEKL. The CDR3 runs to 12 residues. The CDR3 sequence is CASSQVGNEQYF.

This sequence joins TRBV19 and TRBJ2-1; checking the TCRdb D call of TRBD1 is not possible without DNA. There are 15 residues in the CDR3. Germline V gene sequence: CDR1 LNHDA, CDR2 SQIVND (reference sequence). This chain's CDR3 is CATSPAGLTYNEQFF.

The gene calls are TRBV30 and TRBJ2-6. The CDR3 is 14 residues long. Germline lookup yields CDR1 GTSNPN and CDR2 SVGIG (reference sequence). CDR3 amino acids: CAWSGAIGANVLTF. The full variable domain, its missing parts supplied by reference TRBV30 and TRBJ2-6, is SQTIHQWPATLVQPVGSPLSLECTVEGTSNPNLYWYRQAAGRGLQLLFYSVGIGQISSEVPQNLSASRPQDRQFILSSKKLLLSDSGFYLCAWSGAIGANVLTFGAGSRLTVL.

The chain has TRBV7-8 and TRBJ1-6. Germline CDR1 reads SGHVS; CDR2 reads FQNEAQ. This CDR3 comprises 14 residues. CDR3: CASNPGQSGSPLHF.

CDR3 sequence: CASSEFYEQYF. J is TRBJ2-7 and V is TRBV14. Germline CDR1 and CDR2: SGHDN and FVKESK. The CDR3 has 11 residues.

This chain links TRBV13 with TRBJ1-1; lacking DNA, the TRBD1 call made by TCRdb goes unchecked. The CDR3 has 14 amino acids. The V gene's germline CDR1 is PRHDT and CDR2 FYEKMQ (reference sequence). CDR3 in amino acids: CASSSRPGNTEAFF. The complete variable domain, with remaining parts taken from reference TRBV13 and TRBJ1-1, reads AAGVIQSPRHLIKEKRETATLKCYPIPRHDTVYWYQQGPGQDPQFLISFYEKMQSDKGSIPDRFSAQQFSDYHSELNMSSLELGDSALYFCASSSRPGNTEAFFGQGTRLTVV.

The chain links TRBV29-1 to TRBJ2-1. This CDR3 comprises 14 residues. Germline assignment: CDR1 SQVTM and CDR2 ANQGSEA. The CDR3 reads CSGPVAGSYNEQFF.

The genes are TRBV6-5 and TRBJ2-3; there is no DNA to check the TCRdb D call of TRBD2. This CDR3 comprises 16 residues. The V gene's germline CDR1 is MNHEY and CDR2 SVGAGI. The CDR3 reads CASSSLGEVAHQEQYF.

The genes are TRBV27 and TRBJ2-5; TCRdb gives TRBD1 as the D gene, but with no DNA this cannot be confirmed. The CDR3 totals 16 residues. Germline V gene data show CDR1 as MNHEY and CDR2 as SMNVEV (reference sequence). The CDR3 spells CASSFTSGQEQETQYF.

The chain combines TRBV20-1 with TRBJ2-4. The CDR3 spans 14 residues. Germline assignment: CDR1 DFQATT and CDR2 SNEGSKA (reference sequence). CDR3 protein: CSARDPQAKNIQYF.

The V gene is TRBV12-5, the J gene TRBJ2-3; TCRdb's D call of TRBD2 is untestable without DNA. The CDR3 has 15 amino acids. Germline-derived CDR1 and CDR2 are LGHNT and FRNRAP. The CDR3 is CASGFGGRKTDTQYF.